Following are 20 T cell receptor beta chains from one sample sequenced in a study of identical twins. Each CDR3 protein is one row after TCRdb ran MiXCR on the 5' RACE reads. The repertoire includes about 520,000 distinct CDR3 sequences, around 20% of them detected once, and around 1% sits in the top ten. These records were also assigned to another study, of T cells expressing NK-cell markers.

The sequencing sample was made of CD4+ T cells sorted from blood. Source of these receptors: a young woman in good health.

V is TRBV20-1 and J is TRBJ2-7, with D hard to call. Germline CDR1 DFQATT, CDR2 SNEGSKA (reference sequence). This CDR3 comprises 13 residues. The ends were cut back, 5 bases at V and 3 bases at J, with 14 bases in the middle. Written as DNA, the CDR3 is TGCAGTGCTTCATCGAACTCTTTCTACGAGCAGTACTTC. Translating gives CSASSNSFYEQYF.

This clonotype occurred a few times. For the CDR3, the DNA is TGTGCCATCAGTGATGGGCCCGGGACAGGGGCTCATCAGCCCCAGCATTTT. Translated: CAISDGPGTGAHQPQHF. The J gene is TRBJ1-5, the V gene TRBV10-3; 10 nucleotides agree with TRBD1. There are 17 residues in the CDR3. Germline trimming cut 3 bases from V and 5 bases from J; bases unmatched to any gene: 10. Germline values: CDR1 ENHRY, CDR2 SYGVKD.

This clonotype was recorded a few times. The rearrangement joins TRBV12-3 or TRBV12-4 to TRBJ1-2, with 8 positions matching TRBD1. Trimming at V came to 9 bases and at J to 4 bases, leaving 7 bases not matched to a gene. The CDR3 is 13 amino acids. CDR3: CASRTGRFYGYTF. CDR3 nucleotides: TGTGCCAGTCGGACAGGGCGTTTCTATGGCTACACCTTC.

V usage is TRBV18 and J usage is TRBJ1-6, with 9 bases that match TRBD1. CDR1 and CDR2 from the germline V gene are KGHSH and LQKENI. The CDR3 has 15 amino acids. J was trimmed by 15 bases and V by 0 bases; bases with no gene match: 9. CDR3 nucleotides: TGTGCCAGCTCACCACCCGGACAGGGGCTCGGAGGCCTCCACTTT. It is translated as CASSPPGQGLGGLHF.

The rearrangement links TRBV10-1 to TRBJ2-1; D call uncertain. Germline assignment: CDR1 WNHNN and CDR2 SYGVQD (reference sequence). The V gene lost 0 bases and the J gene lost 10 bases, with 10 bases spanning the gap. The CDR3 sequence is 13 residues long. The CDR3 protein is CASSESNYREQFF. CDR3 nucleotide sequence: TGCGCCAGCAGTGAGTCGAACTATCGGGAGCAGTTCTTC.

V gene TRBV7-9 combines with J gene TRBJ2-5; D might be TRBD2 (5 bases). Germline lookup yields CDR1 SEHNR and CDR2 FQNEAQ (reference sequence). V lost 1 base, J lost 5 bases, and 11 bases lay in between. This CDR3 has 14 amino acids. The CDR3: CASSLGAGIETQYF. CDR3 in DNA: TGTGCCAGCAGCTTAGGGGCCGGGATCGAGACCCAGTACTTC.

The rearrangement joins TRBV10-3 to TRBJ2-7; D possibly corresponds to TRBD2 (5 bases). CDR3 length: 13 residues. Germline lookup yields CDR1 ENHRY and CDR2 SYGVKD. Trimming cost V 7 bases and J 2 bases, with 12 bases left between them. As DNA, the CDR3 is TGTGCCATCAACAGCGGTCCAGCCTACGAGCAGTACTTC. Its translation: CAINSGPAYEQYF.

This clonotype was recorded a few times. The chain joins TRBV20-1 to TRBJ2-3, with 9 bases matching TRBD2. Per the germline V gene, CDR1 is DFQATT and CDR2 is SNEGSKA (reference sequence). The CDR3 is 14 amino acids. The J segment lost 2 bases and the V segment lost 1 base, leaving 1 base of the junction unmatched. CDR3 in DNA: TGCAGTGCTAGAGGACTAGCGGTCACAGATACGCAGTATTTT. The encoded protein is CSARGLAVTDTQYF.

The rearrangement joins TRBV5-5 to TRBJ2-7; D not certain. Germline V gene lookup returns CDR1 SGHKS and CDR2 YYEKEE (reference sequence). There are 14 residues in the CDR3. V lost 4 bases to trimming and J lost 3 bases, with 14 bases between them. CDR3 loop: CASSPRSLCYEQYF. The CDR3 bases are TGTGCCAGCAGCCCTAGGTCGCTCTGCTACGAGCAGTACTTC.

This clonotype occurred once. The CDR3 DNA reads as TGTGCCAGCAGTTACTCGGACAGGGTAGCCGGGACCCAGTACTTC. Its translation is CASSYSDRVAGTQYF. The chain joins TRBV6-2 or TRBV6-3 to TRBJ2-5, with 8 bases identical to TRBD1. Germline CDR1 and CDR2: MNHEY and SVGEGT. CDR3 size: 15 residues. The J segment lost 7 bases and the V segment lost 0 bases, leaving 7 bases of the junction unmatched.

V gene TRBV6-1 combines with J gene TRBJ2-6; D ambiguous. This CDR3 comprises 14 residues. CDR1 and CDR2 (germline): MNHNS, SASEGT. Trimming shortened V by 5 bases and J by 9 bases, and 14 bases separated the two germline ends. CDR3 sequence reads: CASSRVYSYNVLTF. CDR3 in DNA: TGTGCCAGCAGTCGGGTCTATTCCTACAACGTCCTGACTTTC.

V gene TRBV10-3 combines with J gene TRBJ1-1, with D unresolved. The length of the CDR3 is 13 residues. V was trimmed by 3 bases and J by 7 bases, leaving 12 bases between them. Germline values: CDR1 ENHRY, CDR2 SYGVKD. The CDR3 DNA reads as TGTGCCATCAGTGACGGCAATCATCATGAAGCTTTCTTT. Translating it yields CAISDGNHHEAFF.

CDR3 nucleotide sequence: TGCAGCGTCCCAGGGGAGTGCTATAATTCACCCCTCCACTTT. Protein sequence: CSVPGECYNSPLHF. This chain links TRBV29-1 with TRBJ1-6; weak D call: TRBD1 (6 bases). Germline CDR1 SQVTM, CDR2 ANQGSEA. V was cut by 6 bases and J by 3 bases, with 12 bases left in between. The CDR3 extends over 14 amino acids.

The J gene is TRBJ1-4, the V gene TRBV20-1; D call uncertain. This CDR3 has 14 residues. Trimming removed 4 bases at V and 0 bases at J, with 9 bases between. Germline V CDR1 and CDR2: DFQATT, SNEGSKA (reference sequence). The CDR3 reads CSAIKGATNEKLFF. DNA of the CDR3: TGCAGTGCTATAAAAGGAGCAACTAATGAAAAACTGTTTTTT.

The rearrangement links TRBV12-3 or TRBV12-4 to TRBJ2-2, with a possible D match to TRBD2 (6 bases). V lost 7 bases to trimming and J lost 4 bases, with 13 bases between them. The CDR3 sequence is 14 residues long. The CDR3 nucleotides read TGTGCCAGCACCCGCGGGAAAAGCACCGGGGAGCTGTTTTTT. Translated, it gives CASTRGKSTGELFF.

The V call is TRBV12-3 or TRBV12-4, the J call TRBJ1-3; D may be TRBD1 (6 bases). The CDR3 loop spans 15 amino acids. V lost 6 bases and J lost 0, with 12 bases in between. The CDR3 sequence is CASRIDRSSGNTIYF. The DNA of the CDR3 is TGTGCCAGCAGAATAGACAGGAGCTCTGGAAACACCATATATTTT.

This clonotype was counted at least ten times. The chain's CDR3 is CSGNRGLTYNEQFF. CDR3 sequence (DNA): TGCAGTGGGAACAGGGGCTTAACCTACAATGAGCAGTTCTTC. The V call is TRBV20-1, the J call TRBJ2-1; the match to TRBD1 covers 7 bases. Per the germline V gene, CDR1 is DFQATT and CDR2 is SNEGSKA (reference sequence). This CDR3 spans 14 amino acids. The V segment lost 7 bases and the J segment 2 bases; nucleotides outside the gene matches: 8.

This chain links TRBV18 with TRBJ2-5; TRBD2 matches 9 bases. Germline trimming cut 1 base from V and 5 bases from J; bases unmatched to any gene: 5. This CDR3 region has 15 residues. From germline, CDR1 is KGHSH and CDR2 LQKENI. CDR3 nucleotide sequence: TGTGCCAGCTCACCACTAGGGACTAGCACGGAGACCCAGTACTTC. Amino acids: CASSPLGTSTETQYF. The whole variable domain, filled in from reference TRBV18 and TRBJ2-5, reads NAGVMQNPRHLVRRRGQEARLRCSPMKGHSHVYWYRQLPEEGLKFMVYLQKENIIDESGMPKERFSAEFPKEGPSILRIQQVVRGDSAAYFCASSPLGTSTETQYFGPGTRLLVL.

The chain carries TRBV7-6 and TRBJ2-1; unclear D gene. V was pared by 7 bases and J by 8 bases, with 15 bases between. CDR1 is SGHVS and CDR2 is FNYEAQ in the germline V gene. The CDR3 consists of 13 residues. In DNA form, the CDR3 reads TGTGCCAGCACCTCCCCGGAAGTCGATGAGCAGTTCTTC. Its translation is CASTSPEVDEQFF.

The V and J genes are TRBV10-2 and TRBJ2-7; 7 bases fit TRBD1. V lost 7 bases and J lost 4; bases outside the gene matches: 10. This CDR3 is built from 14 residues. Germline assignment: CDR1 WSHSY and CDR2 SAAADI. CDR3 amino acids: CASTTSTGTYEQYF. In nucleotides, the CDR3 is TGCGCCAGCACCACATCGACAGGGACGTACGAGCAGTACTTC.